These 3 T cell receptor beta chains originate from one sample sequenced in a study of T cells after yellow fever vaccination. In TCRdb, the 5' RACE reads were re-called with MiXCR into one record per CDR3 protein. The sample lists around 40,000 distinct CDR3 sequences, 6.8% occurring once. Specimen: CD8+ T cells not binding an NS4B(214-222) dextramer, sorted from PBMCs, collected 45 days after the yellow fever booster vaccination. These TCRs come from a man aged 25 to 40 who received the YFV17D yellow fever vaccine.

As concerns this clonotype: A single base separates this from a much larger clone, so it may be a read error. The V call is TRBV29-1, the J call TRBJ2-7; 11 bases fit TRBD1. Germline trimming cut 3 bases from V and 4 bases from J; bases unmatched to any gene: 5. Germline CDR1 and CDR2: SQVTM and ANQGSEA. There are 14 residues in the CDR3. CDR3 loop: CSVDGTGGDYEQYF. CDR3 coding DNA: TGCAGCGTTGATGGGACAGGGGGTGATTACGAGCAGTACTTC.

This clonotype was found many times. V usage is TRBV7-9 and J usage is TRBJ2-3; D remains unclear. Per germline, CDR1 SEHNR and CDR2 FQNEAQ (reference sequence). V was cut by 2 bases and J by 2 bases, with 2 bases left in between. This CDR3 comprises 12 residues. The CDR3 sequence: CASSLITDTQYF. In DNA, the CDR3 is TGTGCCAGCAGCTTAATCACAGATACGCAGTATTTT.

As concerns this clonotype: Given a much more abundant clone one base away, this may be a read error. The final CDR3 position lacks the conserved phenylalanine or tryptophan, pointing to a likely read error. The gene calls are TRBV6-5 and TRBJ2-7, with D possibly TRBD1 on 6 matching bases. CDR3 length: 11 residues. Germline lookup yields CDR1 MNHEY and CDR2 SVGAGI. V lost 10 bases and J 6 bases, leaving 13 bases between the germline ends. The CDR3 spells CATGRGSEQYS. The DNA of the CDR3 is TGTGCCACCGGAAGGGGGTCCGAGCAGTACTCC.